The next 22 T cell receptor beta chains were all read from a single sample in a study of T cell repertoires in cytomegalovirus infection. Antigen specificity for these receptors is unknown. TCRdb fed the reads into MiXCR, producing one record per CDR3 protein. The sample lists about 900,000 distinct CDR3 sequences; more than 25% were seen once. Sample: cultured CD8+ T cells from PBMCs, taken from culture after CMV antigen stimulation. The receptors derive from a human donor in good health (CMV status not recorded). Some clones in this sample may be carry-over from other donors' samples.

This clonotype was detected a few times. V gene TRBV4-1 combines with J gene TRBJ1-1; D unresolved. V was shortened by 1 base and J by 10 bases, with 19 bases between the two germline ends. CDR3 length equals 15 residues. Germline lookup yields CDR1 MGHRA and CDR2 YSYEKL. CDR3 bases: TGCGCCAGCAGCCAAGGCAAGGGCTACCCTTTTGGAGCTTTCTTT. Translating gives CASSQGKGYPFGAFF.

This clonotype was recorded many times. V gene TRBV7-9 combines with J gene TRBJ2-5; TRBD1 matches 10 bases. The V and J ends lost 4 bases and 2 bases, in that order; junction bases with no gene match: 4. This CDR3 is 15 amino acids long. Germline CDR1 and CDR2: SEHNR and FQNEAQ (reference sequence). The CDR3 loop is CASSSPDRGQETQYF. The CDR3 coding sequence is TGTGCCAGCAGCTCCCCGGACAGGGGGCAAGAGACCCAGTACTTC.

In its sample, this clonotype was seen a few times. This chain connects TRBV7-8 to TRBJ1-3; 7 nucleotides match TRBD1. Germline assignment: CDR1 SGHVS and CDR2 FQNEAQ. The CDR3 spans 18 residues. Unmatched junction bases numbered 13, after V lost 5 bases and J lost 0 bases. The CDR3 nucleotides are TGTGCCAGCAGCACCCCTCGGACAGGCCACAGCTCTGGAAACACCATATATTTT. Translating it yields CASSTPRTGHSSGNTIYF.

The chain recombines TRBV28 with TRBJ2-1, with D perhaps TRBD2 (6 bases). V was clipped by 4 bases and J by 5 bases, with 15 bases between them. Germline V gene sequence: CDR1 MDHEN, CDR2 SYDVKM. The CDR3 is 15 amino acids. CDR3 sequence reads: CASSSHGGGNNEQFF. The CDR3 DNA reads TGTGCCAGCAGTTCGCATGGAGGCGGGAACAATGAGCAGTTCTTC. The full variable domain, in which reference TRBV28 and TRBJ2-1 provide the parts outside the CDR3, is DVKVTQSSRYLVKRTGEKVFLECVQDMDHENMFWYRQDPGLGLRLIYFSYDVKMKEKGDIPEGYSVSREKKERFSLILESASTNQTSMYLCASSSHGGGNNEQFFGPGTRLTVL.

V gene TRBV4-1 combines with J gene TRBJ1-5; maybe TRBD1 (5 bases). The CDR3 is 15 amino acids. V lost 0 bases and J 6 bases, leaving 12 bases between the germline ends. CDR1 and CDR2 (germline): MGHRA, YSYEKL. The CDR3 DNA reads as TGCGCCAGCAGCCAAGATGGGGGGTCAAGTCAGCCCCAGCATTTT. Encoded protein: CASSQDGGSSQPQHF.

This clonotype was seen a few times. The rearrangement joins TRBV23-1 to TRBJ2-5, with TRBD1 identical over 12 bases. TRBV23-1 is recorded as an ORF, its role being uncertain. Trimming removed 2 bases from V and 1 base from J; junction bases left unmatched: 14. This CDR3 has 20 amino acids. CDR3 sequence reads: CASSQPPGTGGGRAQETQYF. CDR3 sequence (DNA): TGCGCCAGCAGTCAACCACCCGGGACAGGGGGCGGTCGGGCCCAAGAGACCCAGTACTTC.

A few counts support this clonotype. The chain links TRBV20-1 to TRBJ1-1; maybe TRBD1 (5 bases). Germline V gives CDR1 DFQATT, CDR2 SNEGSKA (reference sequence). CDR3 length: 16 residues. V was cut by 6 bases and J by 4 bases, with 24 bases left in between. The DNA of the CDR3 is TGCAGTGCGCTGCCTACCCCAGGACACCCGAGCACTGAAGCTTTCTTT. This translates into CSALPTPGHPSTEAFF.

The chain is built from TRBV20-1 and TRBJ1-5, with a tentative D call TRBD1 (5 bases). Germline V lookup: CDR1 DFQATT, CDR2 SNEGSKA (reference sequence). This CDR3 comprises 14 residues. V lost 8 bases and J 0 bases, leaving 14 bases between the germline ends. In DNA, the CDR3 is TGCAGTACTGAAGACAGAAATAGCAATCAGCCCCAGCATTTT. This encodes CSTEDRNSNQPQHF.

This sequence joins TRBV4-1 and TRBJ2-1; 7 bases align to TRBD1. Losses at the gene ends were 3 bases for V and 4 bases for J; bases not matched to a gene: 6. From germline, CDR1 is MGHRA and CDR2 YSYEKL. This CDR3 has 15 amino acids. The chain's CDR3 is CASSHEDRPYNEQFF. CDR3 DNA sequence: TGCGCCAGCAGCCATGAGGACAGGCCGTACAATGAGCAGTTCTTC.

This clonotype was counted at least ten times. The J gene is TRBJ2-1, the V gene TRBV6-4, with TRBD2 matching over 8 bases. V gave up 2 bases and J gave up 3 bases; unmatched junction bases: 9. Germline lookup yields CDR1 MRHNA and CDR2 SNTAGT. This CDR3 spans 17 amino acids. The CDR3 loop reads CASSDQPRAGDYNEQFF. The CDR3 DNA reads TGTGCCAGCAGTGACCAGCCGAGAGCGGGGGACTACAATGAGCAGTTCTTC.

This clonotype was seen only a few times. The chain has TRBV7-6 and TRBJ1-1; maybe TRBD1 (5 bases). The V end lost 1 base, the J end lost 4 bases, and 13 bases lay between the germline ends. This CDR3 is 15 amino acids long. Germline CDR1 is SGHVS and CDR2 is FNYEAQ. In nucleotides, the CDR3 is TGTGCCAGCAGCTTAGTCCAGGGTTTGAGCACTGAAGCTTTCTTT. The encoded protein is CASSLVQGLSTEAFF.

This clonotype occurred many times. The rearrangement links TRBV6-1 to TRBJ1-2; maybe TRBD1 (5 bases). The germline V gene has CDR1 MNHNS and CDR2 SASEGT. Trimming stripped 7 bases from V and 7 bases from J, with 19 bases between. CDR3 size: 14 residues. CDR3 DNA sequence: TGTGCCAGCAAACGTGGGACGGGCCATTTTGGCTACACCTTC. It encodes CASKRGTGHFGYTF.

A few counts support this clonotype. This chain joins TRBV10-1 and TRBJ2-3; D is uncertain. Deletions cut 1 base from V and 4 bases from J, with 15 bases between. This CDR3 has 16 residues. CDR1 and CDR2 from the germline V gene are WNHNN and SYGVQD (reference sequence). The CDR3 nucleotides are TGCGCCAGCAGTGAGTGGAAGGGCCCTGATTCAGATACGCAGTATTTT. Amino acid sequence: CASSEWKGPDSDTQYF.

This clonotype turned up a few times. V gene TRBV5-4 combines with J gene TRBJ2-5; D is possibly TRBD1 (5 bases). The V and J ends lost 0 bases and 5 bases respectively, with 8 bases between them. There are 13 residues in the CDR3. Per the germline V gene, CDR1 is SGHNT and CDR2 is YYREEE (reference sequence). The CDR3 reads CASSLDWGETQYF. Written as DNA, the CDR3 is TGTGCCAGCAGCTTGGATTGGGGCGAGACCCAGTACTTC.

This clonotype was seen a handful of times. The J gene is TRBJ2-7, the V gene TRBV7-9; 11 bases match TRBD1. Germline CDR1 SEHNR, CDR2 FQNEAQ (reference sequence). This CDR3 region has 17 residues. Trimming took 4 bases from V and 0 from J; bases not matched to a gene: 8. The CDR3 reads CASSSSRDRGISYEQYF. The CDR3 DNA reads as TGTGCCAGCAGCTCGTCCCGGGACAGGGGGATCTCCTACGAGCAGTACTTC.

In this sample, this clonotype turned up a few times. The rearrangement uses TRBV7-9 and TRBJ2-3; the D gene could be TRBD1 or TRBD2 (5 bases each). Germline values: CDR1 SEHNR, CDR2 FQNEAQ (reference sequence). V dropped 7 bases and J dropped 11 bases, with 13 bases sitting between them. There are 11 residues in the CDR3. This chain's CDR3 is CASTPGTEQYF. The CDR3 DNA follows: TGTGCCAGCACCCCCGGGACCGAGCAGTATTTT.

V and J are TRBV27 and TRBJ2-5; 8 bases align to TRBD2. CDR1 MNHEY and CDR2 SMNVEV come from the germline V gene (reference sequence). The CDR3 totals 16 residues. V lost 4 bases to trimming and J lost 5 bases; unmatched junction nucleotides: 12. CDR3 sequence: CASSSPRGGNRETQYF. The CDR3 bases are TGTGCCAGCAGTTCCCCACGGGGGGGCAATCGTGAGACCCAGTACTTC.

In its sample, this clonotype was seen many times. This CDR3 reads CASSFPLPGLDEKLFF. The CDR3 coding sequence is TGTGCCAGCAGTTTTCCCCTACCAGGGTTGGATGAAAAACTGTTTTTT. The V gene is TRBV28, the J gene TRBJ1-4; maybe TRBD1 (5 bases). Per germline, CDR1 MDHEN and CDR2 SYDVKM. Trimming removed 3 bases from V and 6 bases from J, with 17 bases in between. There are 16 residues in the CDR3.

The CDR3 region has the DNA TGTGCCAGCAGCTTATTATCCATGAACACTGAAGCTTTCTTT. Translated: CASSLLSMNTEAFF. This chain uses TRBV13 with TRBJ1-1; D not certain. CDR1 and CDR2 (germline): PRHDT, FYEKMQ (reference sequence). The germline V and J ends were trimmed by 2 bases and 0 bases, with 7 bases remaining between them. The CDR3 length is 14 residues.

The V gene is TRBV11-2, the J gene TRBJ1-1, with D possibly matching TRBD1 (5 bases). CDR3 length: 14 residues. The V gene lost 1 base and the J gene lost 4 bases, with 10 bases spanning the gap. The germline V gene encodes CDR1 SGHAT and CDR2 FQNNGV. In DNA form, the CDR3 reads TGTGCCAGCAGCTTAGGTAACGGGGGCACTGAAGCTTTCTTT. Translation: CASSLGNGGTEAFF.

The chain has TRBV19 and TRBJ2-3, with D hard to call. Per germline, CDR1 LNHDA and CDR2 SQIVND (reference sequence). The CDR3 runs to 15 residues. V was shortened by 3 bases and J by 1 base, with 11 bases between the two germline ends. The CDR3 bases are TGTGCCAGTAGTATCACAGAGCTCGGCACAGATACGCAGTATTTT. This encodes CASSITELGTDTQYF.

V gene TRBV5-4 combines with J gene TRBJ2-3; TRBD1 aligns across 10 bases. Trimming removed 4 bases from V and 4 bases from J; junction bases left unmatched: 3. There are 14 residues in the CDR3. CDR1 is SGHNT, CDR2 YYREEE, per germline (reference sequence). The CDR3 reads CASSPTGGPDTQYF. DNA for the CDR3: TGTGCCAGCAGCCCGACAGGGGGCCCAGATACGCAGTATTTT.